Only a few counts were recorded for the clone carrying this T cell receptor (beta chain). Its antigen remains unidentified. Deletions cut 5 bases from V and 4 bases from J, with 9 bases between. This CDR3 is 12 amino acids long. Germline CDR1 reads LNHDA; CDR2 reads SQIVND (reference sequence). The source of the sample is a study of monozygotic twins with cystic fibrosis. Study-wide findings and caveats: Median Simpson clonality of 0.0095 suggested naive T cells predominated. V usage most resembled the co-twin in 13 of 16 pairs.

Assay: immunoSEQ multiplex PCR; the TCRdb copy retains only in-frame clones and omits some. The sample records roughly 19,000 clones, around 97% being singletons. This chain connects TRBV19 to TRBJ2-7, with TRBD2 as a possible D gene (6 bases). This clonotype originated in a woman in her 30s with cystic fibrosis. The source material was blood. This CDR3 is CASSPGGYEQYF. In nucleotides, the CDR3 is TGTGCCAGTAGTCCCGGGGGTTACGAGCAGTACTTC.